Below are 29 T cell receptor beta chains sequenced from a single sample in a study of OX40 agonist ivuxolimab in advanced cancers. The assay was immunoSEQ multiplex PCR, and TCRdb's table has in-frame clones only and misses some. The data show around 110,000 clones, under 95% seen once. Sample: CD4+ or CD8+ T cells sorted from blood, taken in a trial of the OX40 agonist ivuxolimab. The receptors shown here come from an adult with an advanced solid tumor such as melanoma, head and neck, liver or kidney cancer.

V is TRBV28 and J is TRBJ1-3, with D possibly being TRBD1 (5 bases). Looked up from germline, CDR1 is MDHEN and CDR2 is SYDVKM. CDR3 length: 15 residues. Trimming left V 6 bases short and J 0 bases short, with 12 bases between. DNA for the CDR3: TGTGCCAGCAGACCCGGGGGGGGCTCTGGAAACACCATATATTTT. It yields the protein CASRPGGGSGNTIYF.

Of note for this clone: Germline is not matched at one junction end, which may reflect a read error. Other DNA sequences of this sample code for an identical CDR3. This rearrangement joins TRBV19 to TRBJ1-1; D is ambiguous. CDR1 LNHDA and CDR2 SQIVND come from the germline V gene (reference sequence). The CDR3 runs 14 residues. Here the CDR3 DNA reads TGTGCCAGTAGTGCTAATCCAAGGAACACCGAAGCTTTCTTT. Translation: CASSANPRNTEAFF. Filled out from reference TRBV19 and TRBJ1-1, the complete variable domain reads DGGITQSPKYLFRKEGQNVTLSCEQNLNHDAMYWYRQDPGQGLRLIYYSQIVNDFQKGDIAEGYSVSREKKESFPLTVTSAQKNPTAFYLCASSANPRNTEAFFGQGTRLTVV.

V usage is TRBV2 and J usage is TRBJ2-5, with 8 positions matching TRBD1. The J call could be wrong; TRBJ2-7 is a better fit for the DNA end. CDR1 is SNHLY, CDR2 FYNNEI, per germline. This CDR3 spans 18 amino acids. The CDR3 loop is CASRNSVLETGVRYEQYF. For the CDR3, the DNA is TGTGCCAGCAGGAATTCGGTGTTGGAGACAGGGGTCAGGTACGAGCAGTACTTC.

The J gene is TRBJ1-4, the V gene TRBV28; 7 nucleotides align to TRBD1. The CDR3 extends over 13 amino acids. Germline lookup yields CDR1 MDHEN and CDR2 SYDVKM. V shed 11 bases and J 8 bases; nucleotides not matched to a gene: 11. The CDR3 nucleotides are TGTGCCGCGGGGACAGCCCTTTGGGAAAAACTGTTTTTT. It translates to CAAGTALWEKLFF.

This clone was seen just once. The chain employs TRBV11-2 and TRBJ2-7; D may be TRBD1 or TRBD2 (5 bases each). V lost 2 bases and J lost 9, with 14 bases in between. CDR3 length equals 13 residues. The germline CDR1 and CDR2 sequences are SGHAT and FQNNGV. The CDR3 region is CASSLQTESGQYF. The CDR3, as DNA: TGTGCCAGCAGCTTACAGACAGAGAGCGGGCAGTACTTC. Full variable domain (remainder filled in from reference TRBV11-2 and TRBJ2-7): EAGVAQSPRYKIIEKRQSVAFWCNPISGHATLYWYQQILGQGPKLLIQFQNNGVVDDSQLPKDRFSAERLKGVDSTLKIQPAKLEDSAVYLCASSLQTESGQYFGPGTRLTVT.

The chain employs TRBV19 and TRBJ1-5, with 8 nucleotides matching TRBD1. The germline V gene has CDR1 LNHDA and CDR2 SQIVND (reference sequence). There are 14 residues in the CDR3. V was pared by 6 bases and J by 6 bases, with 7 bases of the junction left unmatched. The CDR3 DNA sequence: TGTGCCAGTAGGCCCCAGGGGGCAGGTCAGCCCCAGCATTTT. Translating gives CASRPQGAGQPQHF. Looking up the rest from reference TRBV19 and TRBJ1-5 gives the full variable domain: DGGITQSPKYLFRKEGQNVTLSCEQNLNHDAMYWYRQDPGQGLRLIYYSQIVNDFQKGDIAEGYSVSREKKESFPLTVTSAQKNPTAFYLCASRPQGAGQPQHFGDGTRLSIL.

This chain connects TRBV12-5 to TRBJ1-4, with 9 nucleotides matching TRBD1. V lost 1 base, J lost 6 bases, and 3 bases stayed unmatched. The CDR3 length is 15 residues. Germline V lookup: CDR1 LGHNT, CDR2 FRNRAP. CDR3 nucleotides: TGTGCTAGTGGTTTGGGGACAGGGGCCTATGAAAAACTGTTTTTT. Translation: CASGLGTGAYEKLFF.

The rearrangement uses TRBV18 and TRBJ1-2; D may be TRBD1 (5 bases). The germline V and J ends were trimmed by 2 bases and 6 bases, with 7 bases remaining between them. Germline loops: CDR1 KGHSH, CDR2 LQKENI. This CDR3 has 12 residues. In DNA, the CDR3 is TGTGCCAGCTCACCAGACAGCGATGGCTACACCTTC. Its protein is CASSPDSDGYTF. Combining the CDR3 with reference TRBV18 and TRBJ1-2 gives the whole variable domain NAGVMQNPRHLVRRRGQEARLRCSPMKGHSHVYWYRQLPEEGLKFMVYLQKENIIDESGMPKERFSAEFPKEGPSILRIQQVVRGDSAAYFCASSPDSDGYTFGSGTRLTVV.

The chain is built from TRBV2 and TRBJ2-7, with 8 bases fitting TRBD2. The CDR3 is made up of 15 amino acids. Per germline, CDR1 SNHLY and CDR2 FYNNEI. V was clipped by 5 bases and J by 3 bases; unmatched bases: 9. This CDR3 is CASSRREGTGYEQYF. In DNA form, the CDR3 reads TGTGCCAGCAGTAGACGGGAGGGGACCGGCTACGAGCAGTACTTC.

V and J are TRBV30 and TRBJ2-7; the D call may be TRBD1 or TRBD2 (6 bases each). Germline V gene sequence: CDR1 GTSNPN, CDR2 SVGIG (reference sequence). Deletions cut 7 bases from V and 4 bases from J, with 20 bases between. The CDR3 covers 14 residues. CDR3: CASISVQGTYEQYF. The CDR3 nucleotides read TGTGCCTCGATTTCCGTTCAGGGGACTTACGAGCAGTACTTC. Together with reference TRBV30 and TRBJ2-7, the CDR3 gives the full variable domain: SQTIHQWPATLVQPVGSPLSLECTVEGTSNPNLYWYRQAAGRGLQLLFYSVGIGQISSEVPQNLSASRPQDRQFILSSKKLLLSDSGFYLCASISVQGTYEQYFGPGTRLTVT.

The chain combines TRBV30 with TRBJ1-2; 11 positions agree with TRBD1. Germline V gene data show CDR1 as GTSNPN and CDR2 as SVGIG (reference sequence). Trimming took 2 bases from V and 7 from J; bases not matched to a gene: 3. CDR3 length: 13 residues. This CDR3 reads CAWSPGTGGGYTF. The CDR3 coding sequence is TGTGCCTGGAGTCCCGGGACAGGGGGTGGCTACACCTTC.

The rearrangement uses TRBV29-1 and TRBJ1-5; D call uncertain. V lost 8 bases to trimming and J lost 0 bases, with 11 bases between them. The CDR3 length is 13 residues. Per germline, CDR1 SQVTM and CDR2 ANQGSEA. This CDR3 reads CSIIENSNQPQHF. CDR3 nucleotide sequence: TGCAGCATCATCGAAAATAGCAATCAGCCCCAGCATTTT.

The chain has TRBV27 and TRBJ1-1, with TRBD1 identical over 11 bases. In germline, CDR1 is MNHEY, CDR2 SMNVEV (reference sequence). V lost 3 bases to trimming and J lost 1 base; unmatched junction nucleotides: 10. The CDR3 is 18 amino acids. The CDR3: CASSFRSRTGGTNTEAFF. DNA for the CDR3: TGTGCCAGCAGTTTTCGCTCACGGACAGGGGGCACGAACACTGAAGCTTTCTTT.

The chain employs TRBV4-2 and TRBJ1-5, with 9 bases that match TRBD1. CDR3 size: 19 residues. V lost 4 bases and J lost 0; bases outside the gene matches: 13. Germline-derived CDR1 and CDR2 are LGHNA and YNFKEQ. This chain's CDR3 is CASSLPGQGPVNSNQPQHF. CDR3 DNA: TGTGCCAGCAGCCTCCCGGGACAGGGCCCGGTAAATAGCAATCAGCCCCAGCATTTT.

Relative to its sample, this clone is medium-sized. V and J are TRBV13 and TRBJ1-2; 9 positions agree with TRBD1. This CDR3 is built from 13 residues. V shed 5 bases, J shed 6 bases, and the junction held 4 bases outside the gene matches. Germline V gives CDR1 PRHDT, CDR2 FYEKMQ (reference sequence). The CDR3: CASSTGQGDGYTF. CDR3 sequence (DNA): TGTGCCAGCAGCACGGGACAGGGAGATGGCTACACCTTC.

The chain links TRBV19 to TRBJ2-3; 13 bases fit TRBD2. Germline V gives CDR1 LNHDA, CDR2 SQIVND (reference sequence). The CDR3 has 16 residues. With 5 bases clipped from V and 6 bases from J, the junction kept 8 bases outside the gene matches. This CDR3 reads CASSSRTSGRRDTQYF. The CDR3 region has the DNA TGTGCCAGTAGTTCACGGACTAGCGGGAGAAGGGATACGCAGTATTTT. Full variable domain (remainder filled in from reference TRBV19 and TRBJ2-3): DGGITQSPKYLFRKEGQNVTLSCEQNLNHDAMYWYRQDPGQGLRLIYYSQIVNDFQKGDIAEGYSVSREKKESFPLTVTSAQKNPTAFYLCASSSRTSGRRDTQYFGPGTRLTVL.

J is TRBJ2-3 and V is TRBV7-2, with TRBD2 matching 7 bases. The CDR3 totals 16 residues. CDR1 is SGHTA and CDR2 is FQGNSA in the germline V gene. The trim removed 6 bases at V and 1 base at J, leaving 10 bases unmatched. The CDR3 nucleotides read TGTGCCAGCAGGTTACTTACTAGCGTGCGCACAGATACGCAGTATTTT. Translating gives CASRLLTSVRTDTQYF.

The V call is TRBV30, the J call TRBJ2-3; D gene ambiguous. CDR1 is GTSNPN and CDR2 is SVGIG in the germline V gene (reference sequence). The CDR3 covers 12 residues. V lost 0 bases and J lost 2, with 3 bases in between. The CDR3 protein is CAWSVVTDTQYF. The CDR3 DNA sequence: TGTGCCTGGAGTGTAGTCACAGATACGCAGTATTTT.

Only a few counts were recorded for this clone. The chain is built from TRBV28 and TRBJ2-2; D tentatively fits TRBD1 or TRBD2 (5 bases each). CDR3 length: 14 residues. With 6 bases removed from V and 6 bases from J, the gap between germline ends came to 14 bases. Germline values: CDR1 MDHEN, CDR2 SYDVKM. Written as DNA, the CDR3 is TGTGCCAGCAGCGGGGTCACAGGCTCCGGGGAGCTGTTTTTT. Amino acid sequence: CASSGVTGSGELFF.

The chain links TRBV7-8 to TRBJ2-3; 9 bases line up with TRBD2. J gave up 1 base and V 8 bases, and 10 bases lay outside the gene matches. Germline CDR1 and CDR2: SGHVS and FQNEAQ. This CDR3 is built from 16 residues. The CDR3 DNA is TGTGCCAGCGGGTTAGCGGGAGCGGGGGGCACAGATACGCAGTATTTT. Amino acids: CASGLAGAGGTDTQYF.

The gene calls are TRBV11-2 and TRBJ1-4; 7 bases line up with TRBD1. Germline values: CDR1 SGHAT, CDR2 FQNNGV. J gave up 4 bases and V 1 base, and 3 bases lay outside the gene matches. The CDR3 length is 15 residues. The CDR3: CASSLVGTVNEKLFF. DNA of the CDR3: TGTGCCAGCAGCTTAGTAGGGACAGTTAATGAAAAACTGTTTTTT.

A few counts support this clone. The chain is built from TRBV25-1 and TRBJ2-3; the D gene could be TRBD1 or TRBD2 (6 bases each). V was pared by 6 bases and J by 4 bases, with 20 bases between. Per the germline V gene, CDR1 is MGHDK and CDR2 is SYGVNS. This CDR3 has 16 residues. The DNA of the CDR3 is TGTGCCAGCAGGGGGGCAAGACGGGAGCGGGCAGATACGCAGTATTTT. This encodes CASRGARRERADTQYF. The full variable domain, in which reference TRBV25-1 and TRBJ2-3 provide the parts outside the CDR3, is EADIYQTPRYLVIGTGKKITLECSQTMGHDKMYWYQQDPGMELHLIHYSYGVNSTEKGDLSSESTVSRIRTEHFPLTLESARPSHTSQYLCASRGARRERADTQYFGPGTRLTVL.

V and J are TRBV5-4 and TRBJ2-2; D uncertain. The V gene lost 4 bases and the J gene lost 3 bases, with 7 bases spanning the gap. Germline CDR1 reads SGHNT; CDR2 reads YYREEE (reference sequence). The CDR3 has 13 residues. CDR3 in amino acids: CASSVEYTGELFF. Written as DNA, the CDR3 is TGTGCCAGCAGCGTGGAGTACACCGGGGAGCTGTTTTTT.

The chain links TRBV6-8 to TRBJ1-6, with TRBD1 matching 7 bases. After removal of 6 bases from V and 6 bases from J, the junction contained 11 bases not matched to a gene. This CDR3 is built from 16 residues. Germline CDR1 and CDR2: MNHGY and SAAAGT. CDR3 protein: CASSLYSTGTNSPLHF. The CDR3 nucleotides read TGTGCCAGCAGCCTATACTCGACAGGGACTAATTCACCCCTCCACTTT.

This rearrangement joins TRBV11-3 to TRBJ1-1; no firm D call. There are 13 residues in the CDR3. Germline V gene lookup returns CDR1 SGHNT and CDR2 YENEEA. Trimming cost V 3 bases and J 4 bases, with 9 bases left between them. The CDR3 sequence is CASSFGERTEAFF. Written as DNA, the CDR3 is TGTGCCAGCAGCTTCGGGGAGCGCACTGAAGCTTTCTTT.

The CDR3 loop reads CASSLGGSQGEKLFF. The CDR3 DNA is TGTGCCAGCAGCTTAGGGGGGTCCCAAGGTGAAAAACTGTTTTTT. The J gene is TRBJ1-4, the V gene TRBV7-2; maybe TRBD1 (5 bases). The V gene lost 1 base and the J gene lost 7 bases, with 13 bases spanning the gap. The V gene's germline CDR1 is SGHTA and CDR2 FQGNSA. This CDR3 has 15 amino acids.

V gene TRBV2 combines with J gene TRBJ2-5, with a weak D call TRBD1 (5 bases). The J call is doubtful: the DNA matches TRBJ2-7 better. Germline lookup yields CDR1 SNHLY and CDR2 FYNNEI. The CDR3 loop spans 13 amino acids. The CDR3 loop is CASSDDSFYEQYF. Here the CDR3 DNA reads TGTGCCAGCAGTGATGACAGTTTCTACGAGCAGTACTTC.

J is TRBJ2-2 and V is TRBV27; 10 bases map to TRBD1. The trim removed 5 bases at V and 4 bases at J, leaving 1 base unmatched. This CDR3 comprises 14 residues. Per the germline V gene, CDR1 is MNHEY and CDR2 is SMNVEV (reference sequence). The CDR3 bases are TGTGCCAGCAGTAGACAGGGGGCCACCGGGGAGCTGTTTTTT. This codes for CASSRQGATGELFF.

V gene TRBV5-1 combines with J gene TRBJ2-1; D gene unclear. Trimming stripped 0 bases from V and 6 bases from J, with 4 bases between. The germline V gene has CDR1 SGHRS and CDR2 YFSETQ. The CDR3 is 12 amino acids. CDR3 sequence: CASSLAVNEQFF. The CDR3 nucleotides read TGCGCCAGCAGCTTGGCAGTCAATGAGCAGTTCTTC.